This T cell receptor beta chain is from a study of shared clonotypes between healthy human individuals. Study-level background: The study drew on two women and three men aged 18 to 49 as donors. Per-donor plates numbered three CD4 naive, three CD4 memory, two CD8 naive and one CD8 memory. General study findings and limits: Naive subsets usually exceeded memory subsets in estimated richness.

The CDR3 extends over 14 amino acids. V was clipped by 5 bases and J by 3 bases, with 14 bases between them. Per the germline V gene, CDR1 is SNHLY and CDR2 is FYNNEI. Worth noting for this clone: Its antigen is undetermined.

Each cell subset's genomic DNA was divided evenly among several immunoSEQ plates. The table came from immunoSEQ multiplex PCR; TCRdb's copy has only in-frame clones and leaves some out. The data hold nearly 1,000,000 clones, with approximately 76% observed a single time. Sequenced sample: memory CD4+ T cells sorted from blood. Subset of the sample: CD45RA-negative fraction. The V gene is TRBV2, the J gene TRBJ2-7; the D gene could be TRBD1 or TRBD2 (5 bases each). The receptor was derived from a man between 18 and 35 years old in good health. The CDR3 nucleotides are TGTGCCAGCAGTCTCCGGGACGGCAACTACGAGCAGTACTTC. It specifies CASSLRDGNYEQYF.